The sample holds a few counts of the clone carrying this TCR beta chain. Its antigen remains unidentified. For the second PCR, which ran for roughly 6 to 12 cycles, a sample-barcoded 5' primer and a J-beta primer mix were used. TCRdb recomputed calls from the 5' RACE reads with MiXCR, one row per CDR3 protein. The table lists 780,000 or so distinct CDR3 sequences, 20% to 25% of them singletons. The draw of peripheral blood yielded around 9.6 milliliters from each donor. The CDR3 sequence is 13 residues long. The germline gives CDR1 DFQATT, CDR2 SNEGSKA (reference sequence). V dropped 0 bases and J dropped 2; count of bases not matched to a gene: 1. This sample is drawn from a study of blood T cells in healthy people across ages. Study-wide results and caveats: TCR beta diversity per million T cells fell roughly linearly with age.

These data were also filed under a second study, of T cells of mothers and their children. That paper states: Overlap ran slightly, non-significantly higher for related than unrelated mother-child pairs.

This sequence joins TRBV20-1 and TRBJ2-7; TRBD1 agrees at 7 bases. The source of this sequence is a boy aged 10-17 years in good health. The sequenced material came from blood. CDR3 sequence: CSARDGQAYEQYF. DNA of the CDR3: TGCAGTGCTAGAGATGGACAGGCCTACGAGCAGTACTTC.